Below are 20 T cell receptor beta chains sequenced from a single sample in a study of cytomegalovirus exposure and HLA in healthy donors. The PCR contained 60 Vbeta and 13 Jbeta primers. The method was immunoSEQ multiplex PCR; TCRdb's version includes in-frame clones alone and lacks a portion of them. Among 150,000 or so clones listed, roughly four fifths were seen once. Sample: PBMCs. These receptor sequences come from a man younger than 30 in good health and CMV-seropositive.

The rearrangement uses TRBV6-5 and TRBJ2-6; D is undetermined. This CDR3 has 14 residues. Germline lookup yields CDR1 MNHEY and CDR2 SVGAGI. V was clipped by 10 bases and J by 0 bases, with 10 bases between them. Written as DNA, the CDR3 is TGTGCCATAGCCCAGTACTCTGGGGCCAACGTCCTGACTTTC. It codes for CAIAQYSGANVLTF.

This clone was observed a handful of times. The chain uses TRBV7-9 and TRBJ2-2; D is unresolved. There are 14 residues in the CDR3. Germline CDR1 is SEHNR and CDR2 is FQNEAQ (reference sequence). V was clipped by 0 bases and J by 7 bases, with 9 bases between them. The CDR3 region is CASSLANLGGELFF. The CDR3 region has the DNA TGTGCCAGCAGCTTAGCCAACCTCGGCGGGGAGCTGTTTTTT.

The rearrangement uses TRBV28 and TRBJ2-1; the match to TRBD2 covers 8 bases. This CDR3 contains 15 residues. J lost 9 bases, V lost 10 bases, and 17 bases had no gene match. CDR1 is MDHEN, CDR2 SYDVKM, per germline. DNA of the CDR3: TGTGCCACCAGAAATAATTTAGCGGGAAACGGTGAGCAGTTCTTC. Its translation: CATRNNLAGNGEQFF. The full variable domain, in which reference TRBV28 and TRBJ2-1 provide the parts outside the CDR3, is DVKVTQSSRYLVKRTGEKVFLECVQDMDHENMFWYRQDPGLGLRLIYFSYDVKMKEKGDIPEGYSVSREKKERFSLILESASTNQTSMYLCATRNNLAGNGEQFFGPGTRLTVL.

The V gene is TRBV10-3, the J gene TRBJ1-1, with D maybe TRBD1 (5 bases). The CDR3 has 13 amino acids. Per germline, CDR1 ENHRY and CDR2 SYGVKD. V dropped 7 bases and J dropped 3 bases, with 12 bases sitting between them. CDR3 nucleotide sequence: TGTGCCATCATGGGAACAGGTGACACTGAAGCTTTCTTT. Translating it yields CAIMGTGDTEAFF.

This clone was seen only a few times. The V call is TRBV10-1, the J call TRBJ1-1; 8 bases match TRBD1. Germline CDR1 reads WNHNN; CDR2 reads SYGVQD (reference sequence). Losses at the gene ends were 3 bases for V and 8 bases for J; bases not matched to a gene: 5. This CDR3 spans 13 amino acids. CDR3 region: CASSDLRDREAFF. The CDR3 DNA sequence: TGCGCCAGCAGTGACCTCCGGGACAGGGAAGCTTTCTTT.

The chain uses TRBV25-1 and TRBJ2-3; 7 nucleotides agree with TRBD2. Germline V gene sequence: CDR1 MGHDK, CDR2 SYGVNS. This CDR3 has 15 amino acids. Trimming took 0 bases from V and 6 from J; bases not matched to a gene: 6. The CDR3 DNA reads as TGTGCCAGCAGTGAATATAGTAGCGGGCGTGATACGCAGTATTTT. Its protein is CASSEYSSGRDTQYF.

This rearrangement joins TRBV5-1 to TRBJ2-1, with 8 bases that match TRBD1. Germline loops: CDR1 SGHRS, CDR2 YFSETQ. The junction had 8 bases not matched to a gene; V was cut back by 1 base and J by 2 bases. This CDR3 contains 17 residues. CDR3: CASSLRPAGGAYNEQFF. For the CDR3, the DNA is TGCGCCAGCAGCTTGAGGCCCGCAGGGGGCGCCTACAATGAGCAGTTCTTC.

This clone appeared once. The genes are TRBV15 and TRBJ2-3; the match to TRBD2 covers 14 bases. Losses at the gene ends were 1 base for V and 6 bases for J; bases not matched to a gene: 3. The CDR3 loop spans 16 amino acids. Per germline, CDR1 LNHNV and CDR2 YYDKDF (reference sequence). The CDR3 region has the DNA TGTGCCACCAGCAGAGCGGGGACTAGCGGGAGTGATACGCAGTATTTT. This codes for CATSRAGTSGSDTQYF.

This chain connects TRBV11-1 to TRBJ1-3; 10 positions match TRBD1. Germline-derived CDR1 and CDR2 are SGHAT and FQDESV (reference sequence). The CDR3 runs 19 residues. Losses at the gene ends were 4 bases for V and 0 bases for J; bases not matched to a gene: 12. The CDR3 nucleotides are TGTGCCAGCAGCTCGTCCCGGGACAGGGGCCGGATCTCTGGAAACACCATATATTTT. Its protein is CASSSSRDRGRISGNTIYF.

CDR3 amino acids: CASSAGLGEKLFF. As DNA, the CDR3 is TGTGCCAGCTCAGCAGGGCTGGGTGAAAAACTGTTTTTT. The V and J genes are TRBV18 and TRBJ1-4; perhaps TRBD1 as D (5 bases). The CDR3 covers 13 residues. The germline gives CDR1 KGHSH, CDR2 LQKENI. V was shortened by 5 bases and J by 7 bases, with 11 bases between the two germline ends.

This chain links TRBV2 with TRBJ1-3, with D maybe TRBD1 (5 bases). The germline gives CDR1 SNHLY, CDR2 FYNNEI. This CDR3 is 19 amino acids long. Trimming cost V 6 bases and J 2 bases, with 26 bases left between them. CDR3 protein: CASSPKRLGGVQAGNTIYF. The CDR3 nucleotides read TGTGCCAGCAGCCCAAAACGCTTGGGGGGGGTTCAGGCTGGAAACACCATATATTTT.

The chain recombines TRBV29-1 with TRBJ2-7; TRBD2 is a possible D gene (5 bases). Trimming pared 6 bases from V and 4 bases from J, leaving 10 bases between. There are 11 residues in the CDR3. Germline V gene data show CDR1 as SQVTM and CDR2 as ANQGSEA. The CDR3 bases are TGCAGCGTAGTACTAGGATACGAGCAGTACTTC. This translates into CSVVLGYEQYF.

CDR3 DNA sequence: TGTGCCAGCAGTGCCGGTAGCGGCTACACCTTC. Residues: CASSAGSGYTF. The rearrangement links TRBV6-1 to TRBJ1-2; no clear D. The CDR3 runs 11 residues. Germline CDR1 reads MNHNS; CDR2 reads SASEGT. Trimming stripped 4 bases from V and 8 bases from J, with 8 bases between.

The rearrangement links TRBV7-8 to TRBJ1-1; the D gene is possibly TRBD1 (5 bases). The V gene lost 5 bases and the J gene lost 5 bases, with 12 bases spanning the gap. Germline V gives CDR1 SGHVS, CDR2 FQNEAQ. The CDR3 has 13 residues. In nucleotides, the CDR3 is TGTGCCAGCAGCCTCGGGGGTCGGACTGAAGCTTTCTTT. This gives the protein CASSLGGRTEAFF.

This clone was found once. J is TRBJ2-7 and V is TRBV5-6, with D maybe TRBD1 (6 bases). Germline loops: CDR1 SGHDT, CDR2 YYEEEE. With 1 base removed from V and 6 bases from J, the gap between germline ends came to 26 bases. The CDR3 runs 18 residues. CDR3 sequence (DNA): TGTGCCAGCAGCTTGATTCGGGCAGGGGTTATCGGCTTGGGCGAGCAGTACTTC. This encodes CASSLIRAGVIGLGEQYF.

This chain connects TRBV18 to TRBJ2-7, with TRBD1 as a possible D gene (7 bases). Germline lookup yields CDR1 KGHSH and CDR2 LQKENI. The V end lost 0 bases, the J end lost 2 bases, and 11 bases lay between the germline ends. The CDR3 sequence is 15 residues long. CDR3 nucleotide sequence: TGTGCCAGCTCACCACCGGCAGGGGGGCCCTACGAGCAGTACTTC. This sequence encodes CASSPPAGGPYEQYF. The full variable domain, in which reference TRBV18 and TRBJ2-7 provide the parts outside the CDR3, is NAGVMQNPRHLVRRRGQEARLRCSPMKGHSHVYWYRQLPEEGLKFMVYLQKENIIDESGMPKERFSAEFPKEGPSILRIQQVVRGDSAAYFCASSPPAGGPYEQYFGPGTRLTVT.

The V call is TRBV29-1, the J call TRBJ1-4; D is possibly TRBD1 (5 bases). The CDR3 spans 13 residues. Germline CDR1 reads SQVTM; CDR2 reads ANQGSEA. The V and J ends lost 4 bases and 5 bases respectively, with 11 bases between them. The CDR3 protein is CSVASGINEKLFF. CDR3 nucleotide sequence: TGCAGCGTTGCATCAGGGATCAATGAAAAACTGTTTTTT.

This clone was counted only a few times. CDR3 protein: CASSPRVTEAFF. The DNA for the CDR3 is TGTGCCAGCAGCCCCCGGGTCACTGAAGCTTTCTTT. This chain uses TRBV14 with TRBJ1-1; D remains unclear. The CDR3 loop spans 12 amino acids. Trimming shortened V by 4 bases and J by 4 bases, and 7 bases separated the two germline ends. Germline V lookup: CDR1 SGHDN, CDR2 FVKESK.

The J gene is TRBJ1-4, the V gene TRBV6-6; 7 positions agree with TRBD1. The CDR3 sequence is 14 residues long. The ends lost 7 bases at V and 5 bases at J; junction bases unmatched: 7. Germline assignment: CDR1 MNHNY and CDR2 SVGAGI (reference sequence). The CDR3 region has the DNA TGTGCCAGCACTGCCGGGACAGCGAATGAAAAACTGTTTTTT. Protein sequence: CASTAGTANEKLFF.

This clone was recorded once. The chain couples TRBV11-3 to TRBJ2-3, with D possibly TRBD2 on 5 matching bases. V lost 5 bases and J 0 bases, leaving 15 bases between the germline ends. Per the germline V gene, CDR1 is SGHNT and CDR2 is YENEEA. This CDR3 has 16 residues. The CDR3 sequence is CASSPGYEGSTDTQYF. DNA of the CDR3: TGTGCCAGCAGCCCGGGATATGAGGGAAGCACAGATACGCAGTATTTT.